This paragraph reports one T cell receptor beta chain. The germline V gene has CDR1 LNHDA and CDR2 SQIVND (reference sequence). V lost 4 bases to trimming and J lost 3 bases, with 13 bases between them. The CDR3 totals 15 residues. The record originates from a study of blood T cell repertoires in COVID-19. For the study at large: Italy, Spain and the United States were the sources of the convalescent and acute COVID-19 samples. PBMCs, B-cell-depleted T cells, or T cells were the source of the cDNA or gDNA that made up the material.

Original data processing: Estimates of nucleated cell counts were drawn from the amplification of reference gene primers. Some clones are missing from TCRdb's copy, which holds only in-frame ones; the method was immunoSEQ multiplex PCR. Clone size and V and J calls were adopted from that table, with D and trimming inferred from the DNA. Counted here are 100,000 to 150,000 clones, around three quarters occurring once; the ten biggest clones make up 37%. V gene TRBV19 combines with J gene TRBJ1-5; D might be TRBD1 (5 bases). The sequencing sample was made of peripheral blood. This sequence originates from a man aged 40-55 years with active or convalescent COVID-19. CDR3 sequence reads: CASSTSGLDNQPQHF. The CDR3 DNA reads TGTGCCAGTAGTACATCAGGGTTGGACAATCAGCCCCAGCATTTT.